The rows below give T cell receptor beta chains drawn from one sample of a study of OX40 agonist ivuxolimab in advanced cancers. Profiled with immunoSEQ multiplex PCR; TCRdb holds only in-frame clones, not every one. This table holds around 66,000 clones, over 75% found once. This sample comprised CD4+ or CD8+ T cells sorted from blood, obtained in a trial of the OX40 agonist ivuxolimab. The source of these receptors is an adult with an advanced solid tumor such as melanoma, head and neck, liver or kidney cancer. The CDR3 runs from the conserved cysteine through the conserved F or W. D genes are given only for firm matches. Rows may omit the clone size; those that give it use once, few, many or a size class.

size	D	V	J	DNA	CDR3
-	TRBD1	TRBV5-1	TRBJ1-4	TGCGCCAGCAGCTCACAGGGGGCAACTAATGAAAAACTGTTTTTT	CASSSQGATNEKLFF
-	-	TRBV4-1	TRBJ2-5	TGCGCCAGCAGCCGAAGGGGTGGGGGGCTCCTCCAAGAGACCCAGTACTTC	CASSRRGGGLLQETQYF
-	TRBD2	TRBV7-3	TRBJ2-1	TGTGCCAGCAGCCCCCGGGGGGTAGCGGGAGGCCGAAGATCCTACAATGAGCAGTTCTTC	CASSPRGVAGGRRSYNEQFF
once	-	TRBV6-6	TRBJ2-7	TGTGCCAGCAGCCGCGGCGGACAGTCCTTCTACGAGCAGTACTTC	CASSRGGQSFYEQYF
-	TRBD1	TRBV28	TRBJ1-2	TGTGCCAGCAGTCCTTTCCCCGGGACAGGGGTTTACGGCTACACCTTC	CASSPFPGTGVYGYTF
-	-	TRBV6-1	TRBJ2-3	TGTGCCAGCAGTGAAGCGCTGGGGACTGACACAGATACGCAGTATTTT	CASSEALGTDTDTQYF
-	-	TRBV11-3	TRBJ2-5	TGTGCCAGCAGCTTAGGGGACTCAGGGGGAGAGACCCAGTACTTC	CASSLGDSGGETQYF
-	-	TRBV5-3	TRBJ2-6	TGTGCCAGAAGCTTAAAGGTGCCCCTCTCTGGGGCCAACGTCCTGACTTTC	CARSLKVPLSGANVLTF
-	-	TRBV5-4	TRBJ2-1	TGTGCCAGCAGCTTGGATCCAGGAGGTAATGAGCAGTTCTTC	CASSLDPGGNEQFF
once	-	TRBV7-9	TRBJ2-3	TGTGCCAGCAGCATACAGGGGGGGCCAGATACGCAGTATTTT	CASSIQGGPDTQYF
-	TRBD2	TRBV5-4	TRBJ2-5	TGTGCCAGCTGGAGCGGGAGGGCCCAAGAGACCCAGTACTTC	CASWSGRAQETQYF
-	-	TRBV27	TRBJ1-6	TGTGCCAGCAGTTTAGCCCCCCGAGACGGAATGAATTCACCCCTCCACTTT	CASSLAPRDGMNSPLHF
-	-	TRBV10-3	TRBJ2-7	TGTGCCACCGCAGTAGCGGTTACCTACGAGCAGTACTTC	CATAVAVTYEQYF
-	-	TRBV9	TRBJ1-6	TGTGCCAGCAGCGGGAGGGAGGGTTCCTATAATTCACCCCTCCACTTT	CASSGREGSYNSPLHF